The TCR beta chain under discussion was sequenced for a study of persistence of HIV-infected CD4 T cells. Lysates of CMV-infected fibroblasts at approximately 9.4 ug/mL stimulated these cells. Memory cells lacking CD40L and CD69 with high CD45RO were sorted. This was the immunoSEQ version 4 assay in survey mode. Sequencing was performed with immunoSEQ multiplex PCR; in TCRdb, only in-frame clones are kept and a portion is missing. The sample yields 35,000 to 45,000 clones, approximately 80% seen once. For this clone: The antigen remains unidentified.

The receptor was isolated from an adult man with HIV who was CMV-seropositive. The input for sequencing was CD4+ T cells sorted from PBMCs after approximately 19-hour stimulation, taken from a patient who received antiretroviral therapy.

CDR3 bases: TGTGCCAGCAGCTTGGGACGTGTAAGAACCGGGGAGCTGTTTTTT. Its translation is CASSLGRVRTGELFF. The J gene is TRBJ2-2, the V gene TRBV7-9, with D perhaps being TRBD1 or TRBD2 (5 bases each). CDR3 length equals 15 residues. Looked up from germline, CDR1 is SEHNR and CDR2 is FQNEAQ (reference sequence). With 3 bases removed from V and 5 bases from J, the gap between germline ends came to 13 bases. Drawing the rest from reference TRBV7-9 and TRBJ2-2, the complete variable domain is DTGVSQNPRHKITKRGQNVTFRCDPISEHNRLYWYRQTLGQGPEFLTYFQNEAQLEKSRLLSDRFSAERPKGSFSTLEIQRTEQGDSAMYLCASSLGRVRTGELFFGEGSRLTVL.